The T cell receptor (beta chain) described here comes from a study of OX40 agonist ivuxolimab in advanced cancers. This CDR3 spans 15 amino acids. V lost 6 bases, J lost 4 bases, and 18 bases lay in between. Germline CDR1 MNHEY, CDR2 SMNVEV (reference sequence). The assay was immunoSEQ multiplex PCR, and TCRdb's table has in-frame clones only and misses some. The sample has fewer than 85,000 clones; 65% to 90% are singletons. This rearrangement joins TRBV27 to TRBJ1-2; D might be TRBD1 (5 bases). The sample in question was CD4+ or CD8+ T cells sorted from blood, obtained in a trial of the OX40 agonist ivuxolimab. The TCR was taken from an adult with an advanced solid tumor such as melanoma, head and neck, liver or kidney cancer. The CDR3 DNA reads TGTGCCAGCAGGGATCTGAGGGGCGCGACCTATGGCTACACCTTC. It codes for CASRDLRGATYGYTF.